This section outlines one T cell receptor (beta chain) sequence together with its context. These data originate in a study of blood T cell repertoires in COVID-19. Within the 2 weeks before study entry, each person in the exposed group met a COVID-19 case. CDR1 is MNHEY, CDR2 SVGAGI, per germline. The V end was cut by 2 bases, the J end by 4 bases, with 14 bases between. This CDR3 has 16 amino acids. Original methodology: Reference gene primer amplification yielded estimated nucleated cell counts. The protocol was immunoSEQ multiplex PCR, while the TCRdb copy is restricted to in-frame clones and leaves out a portion. V and J calls and clone size are as listed in that table; D and trimming were resolved from the DNA. The sample shows 150,000 or so clones, 75% to 90% of them seen only once.

Material for sequencing was PBMCs or T cells enriched from blood (not recorded which). This TCR came from a woman aged 35 to 49 who had been exposed to COVID-19. The chain has TRBV6-5 and TRBJ2-2; the D gene is possibly TRBD1 (5 bases). Written as DNA, the CDR3 is TGTGCCAGCAGTTACCAACCCGGGCAGGGCACCGGGGAGCTGTTTTTT. Amino acid sequence: CASSYQPGQGTGELFF.